The following is a T cell receptor beta chain sequence with its context. Its antigen is not identified. These data originate in a study of OX40 agonist ivuxolimab in advanced cancers. Study background: Earlier treatment with anti-PD-1, anti-PD-L1 or anti-CTLA-4 was permitted, and roughly 42% had received some.

Study-level points and caveats: Expanded clones tended on average to be more numerous among CD8+ T cells than CD4+. Both CD4+ and CD8+ T cell populations in blood had undergone clonal expansion by week 6 at 0.1 to 3.0 mg/kg.

Trimming took 5 bases from V and 4 from J; bases not matched to a gene: 7. Germline CDR1 SGHTA, CDR2 FQGNSA. The CDR3 sequence is 14 residues long. Sequencing was performed with immunoSEQ multiplex PCR; in TCRdb, only in-frame clones are kept and a portion is missing. The sample records fewer than 85,000 clones, about nine tenths being singletons. Drawing of blood for sampling happened at baseline, at cycle 4 day 1, and at cycle 7 day 1. The chain has TRBV7-2 and TRBJ2-7; the match to TRBD2 covers 8 bases. The receptor's source is an adult with an advanced solid tumor such as melanoma, head and neck, liver or kidney cancer. Sequences were derived from CD4+ or CD8+ T cells sorted from blood, sampled in a trial of the OX40 agonist ivuxolimab. CDR3 DNA: TGTGCCAGCAGCCCAGCGGGAGAAATATACGAGCAGTACTTC. It yields the protein CASSPAGEIYEQYF.